A single sample is the source of the 21 T cell receptor beta chains below, sequenced in a study of blood T cell repertoires in COVID-19. The repertoire was sequenced with immunoSEQ multiplex PCR; TCRdb's copy has only in-frame clones and lacks some. This sample has 70,000 or so clones, with approximately 78% found just once. The sample consisted of peripheral blood. The receptors come from a human donor in a cohort sampled during active COVID-19.

This rearrangement joins TRBV5-4 to TRBJ2-1, with 7 bases identical to TRBD2. V trimming: 0 bases; J trimming: 5 bases; junction bases outside the gene matches: 5. The CDR3 contains 15 residues. Germline CDR1 reads SGHNT; CDR2 reads YYREEE (reference sequence). CDR3 in DNA: TGTGCCAGCAGCTTGGTGCTAGCGGACCACAATGAGCAGTTCTTC. This sequence encodes CASSLVLADHNEQFF. The whole variable domain, filled in from reference TRBV5-4 and TRBJ2-1, reads ETGVTQSPTHLIKTRGQQVTLRCSSQSGHNTVSWYQQALGQGPQFIFQYYREEENGRGNFPPRFSGLQFPNYSSELNVNALELDDSALYLCASSLVLADHNEQFFGPGTRLTVL.

The gene calls are TRBV3-1 (or the pseudogene TRBV3-2) and TRBJ2-1, with D perhaps matching TRBD2 (6 bases). This CDR3 spans 12 amino acids. V was clipped by 2 bases and J by 12 bases, with 11 bases between them. From germline, CDR1 is LGHDT and CDR2 YNNKEL (reference sequence). This CDR3 reads CASSQQVGGQFF. For the CDR3, the DNA is TGTGCCAGCAGCCAACAGGTGGGAGGGCAGTTCTTC.

CDR3 sequence reads: CSASRQVEAFF. The CDR3 DNA sequence: TGCAGTGCATCCCGACAGGTAGAAGCTTTCTTT. The chain couples TRBV20-1 to TRBJ1-1; D is perhaps TRBD1 (6 bases). The CDR3 is 11 amino acids. V lost 6 bases and J lost 8, with 13 bases in between. Germline CDR1 reads DFQATT; CDR2 reads SNEGSKA (reference sequence).

V and J are TRBV5-5 and TRBJ2-5; TRBD1 aligns across 8 bases. Per germline, CDR1 SGHKS and CDR2 YYEKEE (reference sequence). V lost 4 bases and J lost 4; bases outside the gene matches: 9. The CDR3 covers 15 residues. The CDR3 DNA follows: TGTGCCAGCAGCCGAATGGGACAGGTTGGAGAGACCCAGTACTTC. As protein: CASSRMGQVGETQYF.

The chain couples TRBV4-2 to TRBJ1-2, with D hard to call. The CDR3 extends over 14 amino acids. V lost 0 bases, J lost 3 bases, and 8 bases lay in between. Germline CDR1 reads LGHNA; CDR2 reads YNFKEQ. The CDR3 DNA reads TGTGCCAGCAGCCAAGATATCGCAGACTATGGCTACACCTTC. This sequence encodes CASSQDIADYGYTF.

The chain joins TRBV28 to TRBJ2-7; tentative D call: TRBD2 (7 bases). Per the germline V gene, CDR1 is MDHEN and CDR2 is SYDVKM. V was clipped by 3 bases and J by 6 bases, with 18 bases between them. This CDR3 is built from 15 residues. CDR3 sequence (DNA): TGTGCCAGCAGTTTCGGGGGGCTTTTGTTAGCCGAGCAGTACTTC. Protein product: CASSFGGLLLAEQYF.

The V call is TRBV7-9, the J call TRBJ1-1; perhaps TRBD1 as D (6 bases). From germline, CDR1 is SEHNR and CDR2 FQNEAQ (reference sequence). V lost 2 bases and J lost 0, with 22 bases in between. The CDR3 length is 19 residues. Here the CDR3 reads CASSLLGGGAQGLNTEAFF. The CDR3 coding sequence is TGTGCCAGCAGCTTATTAGGGGGGGGAGCCCAAGGCTTGAACACTGAAGCTTTCTTT.

The sample holds a few counts of this clone. The V gene is TRBV4-1, the J gene TRBJ2-1, with D possibly TRBD1 on 8 matching bases. CDR1 is MGHRA and CDR2 is YSYEKL in the germline V gene. The ends were cut back, 0 bases at V and 5 bases at J, with 17 bases in the middle. CDR3 length: 17 amino acids. The CDR3 bases are TGCGCCAGCAGCCAAGAAAGGACAGGGAGGGTCAACAATGAGCAGTTCTTC. Protein sequence: CASSQERTGRVNNEQFF.

This rearrangement joins TRBV4-2 to TRBJ2-3; TRBD2 matches 12 bases. V trimming: 0 bases; J trimming: 3 bases; junction bases outside the gene matches: 1. CDR1 and CDR2 from the germline V gene are LGHNA and YNFKEQ. CDR3 length equals 16 residues. The CDR3 coding sequence is TGTGCCAGCAGCCAAGAGCTAGCGGGAGGGACAGATACGCAGTATTTT. Translated: CASSQELAGGTDTQYF.

The chain joins TRBV10-1 to TRBJ2-7; possible D gene TRBD1, 5 bases. CDR3 size: 17 residues. Germline V gives CDR1 WNHNN, CDR2 SYGVQD (reference sequence). Trimming shortened V by 0 bases and J by 3 bases, and 18 bases separated the two germline ends. For the CDR3, the DNA is TGCGCCAGCAGTGAGTCTCTAAGACAGTCCCTTCACTACGAGCAGTACTTC. It specifies CASSESLRQSLHYEQYF.

The rearrangement uses TRBV5-1 and TRBJ2-7; 7 positions match TRBD2. V dropped 0 bases and J dropped 6; count of bases not matched to a gene: 9. Germline assignment: CDR1 SGHRS and CDR2 YFSETQ. CDR3 length equals 15 residues. The CDR3 DNA is TGCGCCAGCAGCTTGGTTGGCGGGGGACTACCCGAGCAGTACTTC. It translates to CASSLVGGGLPEQYF.

This clone was seen only a few times. V gene TRBV7-6 combines with J gene TRBJ2-1; D is uncertain. Germline CDR1 is SGHVS and CDR2 is FNYEAQ. The CDR3 is 14 amino acids. The V end was cut by 4 bases, the J end by 0 bases, with 7 bases between. CDR3 nucleotide sequence: TGTGCCAGCAGCTCGGGTCTCTCCTACAATGAGCAGTTCTTC. Its translation is CASSSGLSYNEQFF.

The rearrangement uses TRBV28 and TRBJ1-1; no reliable D call. Between the trimmed V and J ends, which lost 3 bases and 5 bases, there was a span of 4 bases. The CDR3 covers 11 residues. Germline V lookup: CDR1 MDHEN, CDR2 SYDVKM. The CDR3 here is CASSFVTEAFF. In nucleotides, the CDR3 is TGTGCCAGCAGTTTCGTGACTGAAGCTTTCTTT.

This chain connects TRBV4-2 to TRBJ1-2; D is ambiguous. From germline, CDR1 is LGHNA and CDR2 YNFKEQ. The CDR3 has 12 amino acids. The ends were cut back, 3 bases at V and 8 bases at J, with 10 bases in the middle. The CDR3 DNA is TGTGCCAGCAGCCACACGAGGGTCGGCTACACCTTC. This encodes CASSHTRVGYTF.

V is TRBV19 and J is TRBJ1-4, with a tentative D call TRBD1 (6 bases). Trimming shortened V by 4 bases and J by 6 bases, and 18 bases separated the two germline ends. Germline CDR1 is LNHDA and CDR2 is SQIVND (reference sequence). This CDR3 region has 16 residues. Here the CDR3 reads CASSSGGAPGDEKLFF. In DNA, the CDR3 is TGTGCCAGTAGTAGCGGGGGGGCACCGGGCGATGAAAAACTGTTTTTT.

The chain couples TRBV29-1 to TRBJ2-2; 7 bases fit TRBD1. The CDR3 covers 13 residues. With V trimmed by 3 bases and J by 5 bases, 3 bases remained unmatched. Germline CDR1 is SQVTM and CDR2 is ANQGSEA. The CDR3 region is CSVDLTGTGELFF. Here the CDR3 DNA reads TGCAGCGTTGATCTGACAGGGACCGGGGAGCTGTTTTTT.

This clone was found once. In DNA, the CDR3 is TGTGCCAGTAGTATTGAGGTTTGGCAGGGGGAAGGCGAGCAGTACTTC. Residues: CASSIEVWQGEGEQYF. The V and J genes are TRBV19 and TRBJ2-7; TRBD1 agrees at 7 bases. The trim removed 3 bases at V and 6 bases at J, leaving 14 bases unmatched. This CDR3 is 16 amino acids long. CDR1 is LNHDA and CDR2 is SQIVND in the germline V gene (reference sequence). Full variable domain (remainder filled in from reference TRBV19 and TRBJ2-7): DGGITQSPKYLFRKEGQNVTLSCEQNLNHDAMYWYRQDPGQGLRLIYYSQIVNDFQKGDIAEGYSVSREKKESFPLTVTSAQKNPTAFYLCASSIEVWQGEGEQYFGPGTRLTVT.

V gene TRBV28 combines with J gene TRBJ2-5; a possible D gene is TRBD1 (5 bases). Between the trimmed V and J ends, which lost 2 bases and 3 bases, there was a span of 10 bases. This CDR3 comprises 14 residues. In germline, CDR1 is MDHEN, CDR2 SYDVKM. The CDR3: CASSLTGQEETQYF. In DNA, the CDR3 is TGTGCCAGCAGTTTAACAGGACAAGAAGAGACCCAGTACTTC.

This clone appeared a few times. The genes are TRBV25-1 and TRBJ2-5; TRBD2 aligns across 10 bases. J lost 1 base, V lost 2 bases, and 4 bases had no gene match. Looked up from germline, CDR1 is MGHDK and CDR2 is SYGVNS. The CDR3 spans 16 residues. The CDR3 nucleotides read TGTGCCAGCAGTGAAGGACTAGCGGCATTCCAAGAGACCCAGTACTTC. Translated: CASSEGLAAFQETQYF.

V is TRBV11-2 and J is TRBJ2-2; D perhaps matches TRBD2 (5 bases). The CDR3 is 15 amino acids. The germline CDR1 and CDR2 sequences are SGHAT and FQNNGV. Deletions cut 3 bases from V and 6 bases from J, with 14 bases between. The CDR3 spells CASSFLASAAGELFF. CDR3 coding DNA: TGTGCCAGCAGCTTCCTAGCCTCGGCCGCCGGGGAGCTGTTTTTT.

Note on this clone: Its ends do not fully match the called genes, so a read error is possible. V gene TRBV19 combines with J gene TRBJ2-7, with D uncertain. CDR1 is LNHDA and CDR2 is SQIVND in the germline V gene (reference sequence). CDR3 length equals 12 residues. This chain's CDR3 is CASSIGAAAAIF. CDR3 in DNA: TGTGCCAGTAGTATAGGGGCAGCTGCTGCTATCTTC.